This T cell receptor beta chain was sequenced in a study of blood T cell repertoires in COVID-19. Original handling: Amplification from reference gene primers served as the basis for estimated nucleated cell counts. Here immunoSEQ multiplex PCR was the method, and the copy in TCRdb shows in-frame clones only, minus some. V and J calls plus clone size are reproduced from that table; the DNA served to infer D and trimming. The table has roughly 200,000 clones, approximately 90% seen once. There are 14 residues in the CDR3. J was trimmed by 6 bases and V by 7 bases; bases with no gene match: 6. The germline V gene encodes CDR1 SEHNR and CDR2 FQNEAQ (reference sequence).

This chain links TRBV7-9 with TRBJ2-1; 10 positions match TRBD2. This clonotype was obtained from a man aged 45-65 years with acute or convalescent COVID-19. The specimen was peripheral blood. The CDR3 region is CASTLAGVANEQFF. Here the CDR3 DNA reads TGTGCCAGCACTCTAGCGGGAGTAGCCAATGAGCAGTTCTTC.